These 20 T cell receptor beta chains were all obtained from the same sample, sequenced in a study of Graves' ophthalmopathy and Graves' hyperthyroidism. Amplification of the TCR beta CDR3 regions used RNA transcripts (as template). HTBI primers primed a first-round RT-PCR, and a second-round multiplex PCR followed. TCRdb re-analysed the multiplex PCR reads in MiXCR, keeping a single row per CDR3 protein. The sample yields about 590,000 distinct CDR3 sequences, roughly 39% seen once. The sequenced sample consisted of peripheral blood or thyroid tissue (not recorded which). The receptors stem from an adult man with Graves' hyperthyroidism.

This clonotype was counted between two and nine times. The chain recombines TRBV6-5 with TRBJ1-2; the D gene is possibly TRBD1 (5 bases). The CDR3 sequence is 17 residues long. CDR1 is MNHEY and CDR2 is SVGAGI in the germline V gene. The V end lost 5 bases, the J end lost 7 bases, and 26 bases lay between the germline ends. The CDR3 DNA reads as TGTGCCAGCAGTGAATCCCGGGACGTCGTCGGGACCGGTGGCTACACCTTC. Translating gives CASSESRDVVGTGGYTF.

Worth noting for this clonotype: It may be a read error: a sequence one base away is much more abundant. The gene calls are TRBV7-9 and TRBJ2-7; 9 positions match TRBD2. The CDR3 totals 14 residues. In germline, CDR1 is SEHNR, CDR2 FQNEAQ (reference sequence). The CDR3 nucleotides read TGTGCCAGCAGCCACGCCGGGACTAGCTACGAGCAGTGCTTC. Amino acid sequence: CASSHAGTSYEQCF.

Points on this clonotype: A read error may be the cause here, since a much bigger clone is one base away. J is TRBJ2-5 and V is TRBV12-3 or TRBV12-4, with 8 nucleotides matching TRBD1. This CDR3 contains 15 residues. Unmatched junction bases numbered 10, after V lost 6 bases and J lost 4 bases. This CDR3 reads CASSRSRQGRETQYF. CDR3 DNA: TGTGCCAGCAGCCGTTCGCGACAGGGGAGAGAGACCCAGTACTTC.

Concerning this clonotype itself: This could be a read error, since a much larger clone is one nucleotide away. V and J are TRBV12-3 or TRBV12-4 and TRBJ1-6; D is perhaps TRBD1 (6 bases). The CDR3 runs 16 residues. The V end was cut by 0 bases, the J end by 7 bases, with 13 bases between. This chain's CDR3 is CASSLAIGGGNSPLHF. DNA of the CDR3: TGTGCCAGCAGTTTAGCCATCGGGGGGGGCAATTCACCCCTCCACTTT.

The sample holds many counts of this clonotype. J is TRBJ2-7 and V is TRBV6-1, with 11 bases lining up with TRBD1. Germline lookup yields CDR1 MNHNS and CDR2 SASEGT. The CDR3 runs 14 residues. With 4 bases clipped from V and 6 bases from J, the junction kept 5 bases outside the gene matches. CDR3 nucleotides: TGTGCCAGCAGTGCCGGGACAGGGGGAAGCGAGCAGTACTTC. Protein sequence: CASSAGTGGSEQYF.

This sequence joins TRBV5-5 and TRBJ2-5; 8 bases are shared with TRBD2. The CDR3 totals 13 residues. V lost 7 bases and J lost 5; bases outside the gene matches: 7. Germline CDR1 reads SGHKS; CDR2 reads YYEKEE (reference sequence). The chain's CDR3 is CASSYPGGETQYF. The CDR3 nucleotides read TGTGCCAGCTCCTACCCGGGGGGGGAGACCCAGTACTTC.

This clonotype was detected many times. The rearrangement joins TRBV3-1 to TRBJ2-7; D is possibly TRBD2 (5 bases). Trimming left V 1 base short and J 6 bases short, with 16 bases between. CDR3 size: 15 residues. CDR1 is LGHDT, CDR2 YNNKEL, per germline (reference sequence). CDR3 in DNA: TGTGCCAGCAGCCAAGGGAGCGGACCCTACGGCGAGCAGTACTTC. Protein sequence: CASSQGSGPYGEQYF.

This sequence joins TRBV20-1 and TRBJ2-3; TRBD2 matches at 10 bases. This CDR3 has 15 residues. V trimming: 3 bases; J trimming: 2 bases; junction bases outside the gene matches: 5. The germline V gene has CDR1 DFQATT and CDR2 SNEGSKA (reference sequence). CDR3 residues: CSASSGGSDTDTQYF. CDR3 in DNA: TGCAGTGCTAGTAGCGGGGGGTCTGACACAGATACGCAGTATTTT.

The genes are TRBV7-9 and TRBJ2-6, with D possibly being TRBD2 (5 bases). The germline gives CDR1 SEHNR, CDR2 FQNEAQ (reference sequence). The CDR3 is 17 residues long. V lost 5 bases, J lost 0 bases, and 14 bases lay in between. The CDR3 coding sequence is TGTGCCAGCAGCCCCGGACTGGGGAGCTCTGGGGCCAACGTCCTGACTTTC. It is translated as CASSPGLGSSGANVLTF.

This clonotype was detected ten times or more. The V gene is TRBV12-3 or TRBV12-4, the J gene TRBJ1-5; D unclear. The CDR3 covers 14 residues. The ends were cut back, 3 bases at V and 5 bases at J, with 11 bases in the middle. Here the CDR3 reads CASSFGSSHQPQHF. CDR3 sequence (DNA): TGTGCCAGCAGTTTCGGCAGCAGTCATCAGCCCCAGCATTTT.

This rearrangement joins TRBV10-3 to TRBJ1-1; 7 bases match TRBD1. The germline V gene has CDR1 ENHRY and CDR2 SYGVKD. The trim removed 10 bases at V and 3 bases at J, leaving 8 bases unmatched. CDR3 length: 13 amino acids. The CDR3: CATSVGGYTEAFF. The CDR3 DNA is TGTGCCACCTCGGTAGGGGGCTACACTGAAGCTTTCTTT.

The chain recombines TRBV20-1 with TRBJ2-3, with TRBD1 identical over 9 bases. J was trimmed by 6 bases and V by 0 bases; bases with no gene match: 4. CDR3 length equals 14 residues. Germline CDR1 and CDR2: DFQATT and SNEGSKA (reference sequence). In nucleotides, the CDR3 is TGCAGTGCTAGAGATGGGACAGGGATGGATACGCAGTATTTT. Translating gives CSARDGTGMDTQYF.

This clonotype was counted many times. J is TRBJ1-5 and V is TRBV6-6; no reliable D call. V was pared by 4 bases and J by 0 bases, with 10 bases between. The CDR3 spans 15 residues. Germline values: CDR1 MNHNY, CDR2 SVGAGI (reference sequence). DNA of the CDR3: TGTGCCAGCAGTTCCAGATTTGATAGCAATCAGCCCCAGCATTTT. Translation: CASSSRFDSNQPQHF.

The chain is built from TRBV29-1 and TRBJ2-7; tentatively, D is TRBD2 (6 bases). V lost 5 bases to trimming and J lost 7 bases, with 18 bases between them. Per the germline V gene, CDR1 is SQVTM and CDR2 is ANQGSEA. This CDR3 is 13 amino acids long. This CDR3 is CSVSPSEYNEQYF. The CDR3 nucleotides read TGCAGCGTTTCCCCTAGCGAGTACAATGAGCAGTACTTC.

As regards this clonotype: One junction end disagrees with the germline gene, perhaps due to a read error. The chain links TRBV20-1 to TRBJ1-1; D unclear. The CDR3 totals 14 residues. Germline CDR1 is DFQATT and CDR2 is SNEGSKA (reference sequence). The CDR3 sequence is CSAGDLGWGTEASF. CDR3 in DNA: TGCAGTGCTGGAGATCTGGGGTGGGGTACTGAAGCTTCCTTT.

This clonotype was seen once. V usage is TRBV29-1 and J usage is TRBJ2-5, with 8 bases lining up with TRBD2. This CDR3 comprises 14 residues. V lost 6 bases and J lost 2; bases outside the gene matches: 8. CDR1 and CDR2 (germline): SQVTM, ANQGSEA. The CDR3 loop is CSVAVLAGQETQYF. CDR3 nucleotide sequence: TGCAGCGTAGCCGTATTAGCGGGGCAAGAGACCCAGTACTTC.

This clonotype was observed many times. The chain links TRBV28 to TRBJ1-5; D call uncertain. CDR1 is MDHEN and CDR2 is SYDVKM in the germline V gene. The CDR3 is 15 residues long. Trimming took off 6 bases at V and 0 bases at J, with 12 bases between the two ends. The chain's CDR3 is CASSQPAGSNQPQHF. For the CDR3, the DNA is TGTGCCAGCAGCCAACCGGCCGGTAGCAATCAGCCCCAGCATTTT.

This clonotype appeared many times. This sequence joins TRBV5-1 and TRBJ2-7, with 7 bases fitting TRBD1. The germline V gene has CDR1 SGHRS and CDR2 YFSETQ. V shed 0 bases, J shed 2 bases, and the junction held 5 bases outside the gene matches. The length of the CDR3 is 15 residues. DNA for the CDR3: TGCGCCAGCAGCTTGGAGGGGGCAGGTCCCTACGAGCAGTACTTC. Protein sequence: CASSLEGAGPYEQYF.

This clonotype was picked up many times. The rearrangement uses TRBV29-1 and TRBJ2-6; 9 nucleotides align to TRBD1. The V and J ends lost 4 bases and 0 bases, in that order; junction bases with no gene match: 13. Germline CDR1 reads SQVTM; CDR2 reads ANQGSEA. This CDR3 contains 19 residues. CDR3 loop: CSVGTSGTGQFSGANVLTF. The DNA of the CDR3 is TGCAGCGTTGGTACATCCGGGACAGGGCAATTCTCTGGGGCCAACGTCCTGACTTTC.

This clonotype occurred many times. This rearrangement joins TRBV9 to TRBJ2-5; the D is unclear. Germline lookup yields CDR1 SGDLS and CDR2 YYNGEE. The CDR3 sequence is 13 residues long. V was clipped by 0 bases and J by 5 bases, with 8 bases between them. Here the CDR3 reads CASSVGFMETQYF. As DNA, the CDR3 is TGTGCCAGCAGCGTAGGTTTCATGGAGACCCAGTACTTC.